The rows below give T cell receptor beta chains drawn from one sample of a study of blood T cell repertoires in COVID-19. The protocol was immunoSEQ multiplex PCR, while the TCRdb copy is restricted to in-frame clones and leaves out a portion. The sample shows approximately 150,000 clones, 80% to 90% of them seen only once. Sequenced input: peripheral blood. These receptors were obtained from a man in his fifties or sixties who had recovered from COVID-19. CDR3s include the opening cysteine and the closing phenylalanine or tryptophan. The order of the fields is D gene, V gene, clone size, J gene, CDR3 DNA, CDR3 protein. A D gene is named only where the DNA matches it firmly. Clone size appears in some rows only: once, few, many, or a class for an expanded clone.

d_call: TRBD1; v_call: TRBV25-1; clone_size: NA; j_call: TRBJ1-2; cdr3_nt: TGTGCCAGCAGTGAACTGACAGGGAACCCGAATTATGGCTACACCTTC; cdr3_aa: CASSELTGNPNYGYTF
d_call: TRBD1; v_call: TRBV5-1; clone_size: NA; j_call: TRBJ1-6; cdr3_nt: TGCGCCAGCAGCATGGACAGGGGCGGTTCACCCCTCCACTTT; cdr3_aa: CASSMDRGGSPLHF
d_call: NA; v_call: TRBV6-5; clone_size: once; j_call: TRBJ1-5; cdr3_nt: TGTGCCAGCAGGACGAACCGGGTCGGAAATCAGCCCCAGCATTTT; cdr3_aa: CASRTNRVGNQPQHF
d_call: TRBD1; v_call: TRBV13; clone_size: NA; j_call: TRBJ2-3; cdr3_nt: TGTGCCAGCAGCCTCCGGGAGACAGGGGTGGATACGCAGTATTTT; cdr3_aa: CASSLRETGVDTQYF
d_call: NA; v_call: TRBV28; clone_size: NA; j_call: TRBJ1-1; cdr3_nt: TGTGCCAGCAACCGCACCCCCCTTGGGAGGGACACTGAAGCTTTCTTT; cdr3_aa: CASNRTPLGRDTEAFF
d_call: TRBD1; v_call: TRBV6-6; clone_size: NA; j_call: TRBJ2-7; cdr3_nt: TGTGCCAGCAGTCCCGGACAGGGAATACTGTATAAGAACGAGCAGTACTTC; cdr3_aa: CASSPGQGILYKNEQYF
d_call: TRBD1; v_call: TRBV5-1; clone_size: NA; j_call: TRBJ2-5; cdr3_nt: TGCGCCAGCAGGACGACAGGGGGCAGCGAGACCCAGTACTTC; cdr3_aa: CASRTTGGSETQYF
d_call: NA; v_call: TRBV19; clone_size: NA; j_call: TRBJ2-7; cdr3_nt: TGTGCCAGTAGTATATCCTCGTTTTCTGGGGCCGAGCAGTACTTC; cdr3_aa: CASSISSFSGAEQYF
d_call: NA; v_call: TRBV15; clone_size: NA; j_call: TRBJ2-1; cdr3_nt: TGTGCCACCAGCAGAGATTTAAGGGGTCTGGGCAATGAGCAGTTCTTC; cdr3_aa: CATSRDLRGLGNEQFF
d_call: NA; v_call: TRBV6-5; clone_size: NA; j_call: TRBJ1-2; cdr3_nt: TGTGCCAGCAGTTACTCGGCAGACAGATTCTATGGCTACACCTTC; cdr3_aa: CASSYSADRFYGYTF
d_call: NA; v_call: TRBV5-6; clone_size: NA; j_call: TRBJ1-4; cdr3_nt: TGTGCCAGCAGCTTCAGGGGTTTGGGGCCTAATGAAAAACTGTTTTTT; cdr3_aa: CASSFRGLGPNEKLFF
d_call: NA; v_call: TRBV4-1; clone_size: few; j_call: TRBJ1-2; cdr3_nt: TGCGCCAGCCACCAAACGACAGGCCAGTCTAACTATGGCTACACCTTC; cdr3_aa: CASHQTTGQSNYGYTF
d_call: NA; v_call: TRBV7-9; clone_size: NA; j_call: TRBJ1-4; cdr3_nt: TGTGCCAGCGGCCGTGGTCAACCCGCAACTAATGAAAAACTGTTTTTT; cdr3_aa: CASGRGQPATNEKLFF
d_call: NA; v_call: TRBV3-1/TRBV3-2; clone_size: NA; j_call: TRBJ2-4; cdr3_nt: TGTGCCAGCAGCCAAGGGGAGGGGGTGAACATTCAGTACTTC; cdr3_aa: CASSQGEGVNIQYF
d_call: NA; v_call: TRBV9; clone_size: NA; j_call: TRBJ1-2; cdr3_nt: TGTGCCAGCAGCGTAGATCTGAGAAACTATGGCTACACCTTC; cdr3_aa: CASSVDLRNYGYTF
d_call: NA; v_call: TRBV6-5; clone_size: NA; j_call: TRBJ1-1; cdr3_nt: TGTGCCAGCAGTTCCCCCCATTTGAACACTGAAGCTTTCTTT; cdr3_aa: CASSSPHLNTEAFF
d_call: NA; v_call: TRBV6-5; clone_size: NA; j_call: TRBJ2-1; cdr3_nt: TGTGCCAGCAGGGGGCAGGAGTACAATGAGCAGTTCTTC; cdr3_aa: CASRGQEYNEQFF
d_call: TRBD1; v_call: TRBV6-5; clone_size: NA; j_call: TRBJ1-5; cdr3_nt: TGTGCCAGCAGTTACGATCCAGGGGGTAGCAATCAGCCCCAGCATTTT; cdr3_aa: CASSYDPGGSNQPQHF
d_call: NA; v_call: TRBV2; clone_size: NA; j_call: TRBJ1-5; cdr3_nt: TGTGCCAGCAGTGAAGTGCCAGGCATCAATCAGCCCCAGCATTTT; cdr3_aa: CASSEVPGINQPQHF
d_call: NA; v_call: TRBV5-4; clone_size: NA; j_call: TRBJ1-2; cdr3_nt: TGTGCCAGCAGCCCGACCGGACAAACTAACTATGGCTACACCTTC; cdr3_aa: CASSPTGQTNYGYTF
d_call: TRBD1; v_call: TRBV13; clone_size: many; j_call: TRBJ1-2; cdr3_nt: TGTGCCAGCAGTGGGACAGGAGCGACCTATGGCTACACCTTC; cdr3_aa: CASSGTGATYGYTF
d_call: NA; v_call: TRBV14; clone_size: NA; j_call: TRBJ2-3; cdr3_nt: TGTGCCAGCAGCCAAGTGGCAGGAACCACAGATACGCAGTATTTT; cdr3_aa: CASSQVAGTTDTQYF
d_call: NA; v_call: TRBV7-6; clone_size: many; j_call: TRBJ2-6; cdr3_nt: TGTGCCAGCAGCTTAGATCCAGGGCAGGTTTCTGGGGCCAACGTCCTGACTTTC; cdr3_aa: CASSLDPGQVSGANVLTF
d_call: TRBD2; v_call: TRBV11-3; clone_size: NA; j_call: TRBJ2-4; cdr3_nt: TGTGCCAGCAGCCCGGGAGGGAGTAATATGAGAGCCAAAAACATTCAGTACTTC; cdr3_aa: CASSPGGSNMRAKNIQYF
d_call: NA; v_call: TRBV7-3; clone_size: NA; j_call: TRBJ2-5; cdr3_nt: TGTGCCAGCAGCCCATCGACAAACCTGGAGACCCAGTACTTC; cdr3_aa: CASSPSTNLETQYF
d_call: TRBD1; v_call: TRBV13; clone_size: NA; j_call: TRBJ1-2; cdr3_nt: TGTGCCAGCAGCCGACAGGGGCCCTACGACGGCTACACCTTC; cdr3_aa: CASSRQGPYDGYTF
d_call: NA; v_call: TRBV9; clone_size: NA; j_call: TRBJ2-3; cdr3_nt: TGTGCCAGCAGCCCTCGCCCGGGAGATACGCAGTATTTT; cdr3_aa: CASSPRPGDTQYF
d_call: TRBD2; v_call: TRBV5-1; clone_size: few; j_call: TRBJ2-5; cdr3_nt: TGCGCCAGCAGCTTGGGACTAGCGGGGGGACAAGAGACCCAGTACTTC; cdr3_aa: CASSLGLAGGQETQYF
d_call: NA; v_call: TRBV5-4; clone_size: NA; j_call: TRBJ1-1; cdr3_nt: TGTGCCAGCAGCTTGGAACGCCAGGGTGAAGCTTTCTTT; cdr3_aa: CASSLERQGEAFF
d_call: NA; v_call: TRBV7-2; clone_size: few; j_call: TRBJ2-7; cdr3_nt: TGTGCCAGCAGCTTAGGCGGTAACTACGAGCAGTACTTC; cdr3_aa: CASSLGGNYEQYF
d_call: NA; v_call: TRBV5-1; clone_size: once; j_call: TRBJ2-5; cdr3_nt: TGCGCCAGCAGCTTGGTGGAGTCAGGGGAGACCCAGTACTTC; cdr3_aa: CASSLVESGETQYF
d_call: NA; v_call: TRBV5-1; clone_size: few; j_call: TRBJ1-6; cdr3_nt: TGCGCCAGCAGCTCGGGCCGGGACACGGCTAATTCACCCCTCCACTTT; cdr3_aa: CASSSGRDTANSPLHF
d_call: TRBD2; v_call: TRBV5-1; clone_size: NA; j_call: TRBJ2-3; cdr3_nt: TGCGCCAGCAGCTTGGTCGGGGGGGCCAGTCCGGATACGCAGTATTTT; cdr3_aa: CASSLVGGASPDTQYF
d_call: NA; v_call: TRBV11-3; clone_size: few; j_call: TRBJ1-2; cdr3_nt: TGTGCCAGCAGCTTAGGTGGCAGGGCTGCAAACTATGGCTACACCTTC; cdr3_aa: CASSLGGRAANYGYTF
d_call: NA; v_call: TRBV19; clone_size: once; j_call: TRBJ1-2; cdr3_nt: TGTGCCAGTAGTATACAGGGCTCCTATGGCTACACCTTC; cdr3_aa: CASSIQGSYGYTF